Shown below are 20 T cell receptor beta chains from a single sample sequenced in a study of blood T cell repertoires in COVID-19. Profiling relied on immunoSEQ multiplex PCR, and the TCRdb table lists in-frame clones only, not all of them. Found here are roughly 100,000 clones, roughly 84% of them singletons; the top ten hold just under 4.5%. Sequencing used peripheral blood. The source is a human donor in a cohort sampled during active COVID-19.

CDR3 region: CASSGGGPSTDTQYF. The CDR3 DNA sequence: TGTGCCAGCAGCGGAGGGGGACCAAGCACAGATACGCAGTATTTT. V and J are TRBV9 and TRBJ2-3; a possible D gene is TRBD1 (6 bases). Germline V gene data show CDR1 as SGDLS and CDR2 as YYNGEE. Between the trimmed V and J ends, which lost 3 bases and 0 bases, there was a span of 11 bases. CDR3 length: 15 amino acids.

The CDR3, as DNA: TGTGCCAGCACCAACAGGGTCTCGAATTCACCCCTCCACTTT. This gives the protein CASTNRVSNSPLHF. V usage is TRBV7-9 and J usage is TRBJ1-6; D might be TRBD1 (6 bases). V was shortened by 7 bases and J by 7 bases, with 14 bases between the two germline ends. Germline CDR1 SEHNR, CDR2 FQNEAQ (reference sequence). The CDR3 is 14 residues long.

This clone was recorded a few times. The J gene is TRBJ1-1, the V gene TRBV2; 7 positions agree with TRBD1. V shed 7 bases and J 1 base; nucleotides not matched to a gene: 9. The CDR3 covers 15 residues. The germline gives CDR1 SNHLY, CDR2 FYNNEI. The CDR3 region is CASKMGQTSNTEAFF. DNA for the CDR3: TGTGCCAGCAAGATGGGACAGACCTCGAACACTGAAGCTTTCTTT.

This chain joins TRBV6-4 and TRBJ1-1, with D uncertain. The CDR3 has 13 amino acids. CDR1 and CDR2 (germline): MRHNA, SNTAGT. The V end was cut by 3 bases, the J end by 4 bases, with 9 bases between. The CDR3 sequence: CASSERAATEAFF. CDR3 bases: TGTGCCAGCAGTGAGCGGGCAGCCACTGAAGCTTTCTTT.

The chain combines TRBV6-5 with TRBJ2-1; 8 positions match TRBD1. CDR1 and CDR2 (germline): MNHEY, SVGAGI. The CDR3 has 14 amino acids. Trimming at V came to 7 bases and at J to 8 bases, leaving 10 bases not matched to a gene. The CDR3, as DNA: TGTGCCAGCAACCAGCAGGGGGCGGCCGATGAGCAGTTCTTC. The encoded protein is CASNQQGAADEQFF.

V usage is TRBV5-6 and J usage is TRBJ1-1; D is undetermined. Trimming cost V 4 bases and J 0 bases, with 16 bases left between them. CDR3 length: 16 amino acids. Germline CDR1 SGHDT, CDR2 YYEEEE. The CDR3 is CASSPERGALNTEAFF. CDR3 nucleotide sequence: TGTGCCAGCAGCCCCGAGCGGGGAGCCCTGAACACTGAAGCTTTCTTT.

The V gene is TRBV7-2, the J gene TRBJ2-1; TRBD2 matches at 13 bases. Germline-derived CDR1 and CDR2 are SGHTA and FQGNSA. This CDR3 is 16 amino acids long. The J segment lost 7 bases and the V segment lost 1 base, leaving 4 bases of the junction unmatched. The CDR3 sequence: CASSLGTSGGQNEQFF. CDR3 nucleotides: TGTGCCAGCAGCTTAGGGACTAGCGGGGGCCAGAATGAGCAGTTCTTC.

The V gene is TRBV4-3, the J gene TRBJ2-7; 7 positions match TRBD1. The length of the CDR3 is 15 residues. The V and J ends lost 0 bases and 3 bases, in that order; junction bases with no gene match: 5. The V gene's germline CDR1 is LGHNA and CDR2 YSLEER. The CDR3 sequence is CASSQDSDRYYEQYF. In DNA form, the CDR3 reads TGCGCCAGCAGCCAAGATTCGGACAGGTACTACGAGCAGTACTTC.

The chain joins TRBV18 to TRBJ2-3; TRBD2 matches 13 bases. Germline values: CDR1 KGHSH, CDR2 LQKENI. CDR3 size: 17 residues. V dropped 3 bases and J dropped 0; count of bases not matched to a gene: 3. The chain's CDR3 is CASSPRLAGGSTDTQYF. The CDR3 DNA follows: TGTGCCAGCTCACCGCGACTAGCGGGGGGAAGCACAGATACGCAGTATTTT. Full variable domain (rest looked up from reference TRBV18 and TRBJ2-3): NAGVMQNPRHLVRRRGQEARLRCSPMKGHSHVYWYRQLPEEGLKFMVYLQKENIIDESGMPKERFSAEFPKEGPSILRIQQVVRGDSAAYFCASSPRLAGGSTDTQYFGPGTRLTVL.

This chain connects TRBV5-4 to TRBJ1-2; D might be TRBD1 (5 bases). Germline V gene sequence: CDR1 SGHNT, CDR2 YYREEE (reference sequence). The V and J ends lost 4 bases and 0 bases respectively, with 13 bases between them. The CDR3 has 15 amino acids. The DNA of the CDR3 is TGTGCCAGCAGCCTAGGGGCACCTACTAACTATGGCTACACCTTC. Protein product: CASSLGAPTNYGYTF.

The CDR3 region has the DNA TGTGCCAGCAGCTTAGCCCGTTCGGGGAGGGGCACAGATACGCAGTATTTT. It is translated as CASSLARSGRGTDTQYF. The chain links TRBV7-8 to TRBJ2-3; 7 bases fit TRBD2. The CDR3 is 17 amino acids. In germline, CDR1 is SGHVS, CDR2 FQNEAQ. Trimming took 0 bases from V and 1 from J; bases not matched to a gene: 7.

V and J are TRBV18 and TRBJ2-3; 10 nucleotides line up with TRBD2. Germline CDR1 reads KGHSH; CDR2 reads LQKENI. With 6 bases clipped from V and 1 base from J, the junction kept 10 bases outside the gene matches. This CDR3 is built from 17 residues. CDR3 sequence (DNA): TGTGCCAGCTCGACGAACTTAGCGGGGGGACGCACAGATACGCAGTATTTT. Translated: CASSTNLAGGRTDTQYF. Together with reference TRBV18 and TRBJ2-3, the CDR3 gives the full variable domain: NAGVMQNPRHLVRRRGQEARLRCSPMKGHSHVYWYRQLPEEGLKFMVYLQKENIIDESGMPKERFSAEFPKEGPSILRIQQVVRGDSAAYFCASSTNLAGGRTDTQYFGPGTRLTVL.

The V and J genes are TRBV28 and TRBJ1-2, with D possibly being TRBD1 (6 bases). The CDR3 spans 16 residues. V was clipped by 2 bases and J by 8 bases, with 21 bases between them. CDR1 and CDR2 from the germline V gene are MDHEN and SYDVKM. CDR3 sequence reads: CASSLGGAPKGSGYTF. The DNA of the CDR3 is TGTGCCAGCAGTTTAGGGGGGGCCCCGAAGGGGAGCGGCTACACCTTC.

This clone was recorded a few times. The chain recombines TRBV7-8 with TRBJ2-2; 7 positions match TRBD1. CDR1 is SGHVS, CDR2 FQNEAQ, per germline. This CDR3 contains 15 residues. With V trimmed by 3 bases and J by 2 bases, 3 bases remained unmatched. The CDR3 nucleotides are TGTGCCAGCAGCTTCGGACAGGTCAACACCGGGGAGCTGTTTTTT. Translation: CASSFGQVNTGELFF.

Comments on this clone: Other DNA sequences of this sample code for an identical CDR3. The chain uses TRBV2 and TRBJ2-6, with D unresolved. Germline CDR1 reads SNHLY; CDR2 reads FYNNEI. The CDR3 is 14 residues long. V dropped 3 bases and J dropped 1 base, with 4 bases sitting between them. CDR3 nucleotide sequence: TGTGCCAGCAGTGAGCAGTCTGGGGCCAACGTCCTGACTTTC. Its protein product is CASSEQSGANVLTF.

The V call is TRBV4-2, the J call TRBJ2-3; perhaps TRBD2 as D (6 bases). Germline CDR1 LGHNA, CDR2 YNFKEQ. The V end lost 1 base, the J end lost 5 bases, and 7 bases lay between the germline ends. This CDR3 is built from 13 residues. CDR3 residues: CASSQGRGDTQYF. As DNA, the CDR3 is TGTGCCAGCAGCCAAGGGCGGGGAGATACGCAGTATTTT.

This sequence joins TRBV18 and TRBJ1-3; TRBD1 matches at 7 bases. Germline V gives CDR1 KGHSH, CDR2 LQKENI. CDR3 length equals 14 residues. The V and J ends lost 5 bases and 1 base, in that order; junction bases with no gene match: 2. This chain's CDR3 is CASSWDSSGNTIYF. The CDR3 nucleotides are TGTGCCAGCTCATGGGACAGTTCTGGAAACACCATATATTTT.

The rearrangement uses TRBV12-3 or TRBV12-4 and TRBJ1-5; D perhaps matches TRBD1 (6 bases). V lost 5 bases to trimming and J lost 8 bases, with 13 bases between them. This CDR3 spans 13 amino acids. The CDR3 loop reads CASSRTPGEPQHF. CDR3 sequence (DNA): TGTGCCAGCAGTAGGACCCCAGGGGAGCCCCAGCATTTT.

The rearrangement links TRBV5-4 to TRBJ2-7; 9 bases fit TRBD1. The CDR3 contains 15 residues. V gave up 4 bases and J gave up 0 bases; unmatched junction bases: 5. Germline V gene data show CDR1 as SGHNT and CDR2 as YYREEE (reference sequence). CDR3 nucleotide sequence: TGTGCCAGCAGCCCGAGGACAGGGGCCTCCTACGAGCAGTACTTC. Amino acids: CASSPRTGASYEQYF.

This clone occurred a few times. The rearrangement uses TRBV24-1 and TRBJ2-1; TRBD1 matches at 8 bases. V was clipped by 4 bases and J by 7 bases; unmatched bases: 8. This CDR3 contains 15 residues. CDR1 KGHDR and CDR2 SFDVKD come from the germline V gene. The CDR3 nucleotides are TGTGCCACCAGTGAACCGGGACAGGCGGGTAATGAGCAGTTCTTC. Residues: CATSEPGQAGNEQFF.